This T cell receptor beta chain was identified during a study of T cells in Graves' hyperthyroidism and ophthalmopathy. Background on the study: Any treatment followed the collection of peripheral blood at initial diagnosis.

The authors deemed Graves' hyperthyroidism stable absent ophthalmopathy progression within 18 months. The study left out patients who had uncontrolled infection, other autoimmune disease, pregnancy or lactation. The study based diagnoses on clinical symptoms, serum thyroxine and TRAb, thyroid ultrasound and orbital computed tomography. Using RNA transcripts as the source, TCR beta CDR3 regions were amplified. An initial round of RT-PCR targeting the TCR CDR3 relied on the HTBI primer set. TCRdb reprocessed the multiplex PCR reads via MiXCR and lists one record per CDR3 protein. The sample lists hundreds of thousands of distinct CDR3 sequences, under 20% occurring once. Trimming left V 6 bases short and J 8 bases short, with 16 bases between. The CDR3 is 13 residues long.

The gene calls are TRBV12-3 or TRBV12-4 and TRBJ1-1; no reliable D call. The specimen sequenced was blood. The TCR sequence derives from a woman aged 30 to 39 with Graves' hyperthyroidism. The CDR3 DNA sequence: TGTGCCAGCAGACAAACAACCGGACTCGAAGCTTTCTTT. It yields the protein CASRQTTGLEAFF.